Listed here are 26 T cell receptor beta chains from one sample, sequenced in a study of blood T cell repertoires in COVID-19 (TCRdb year 2020). Library creation used the immunoSEQ multiplex PCR assay. This is the immuneACCESS table as TCRdb keeps it, with only in-frame sequences that have V and J called. A part of the clones is gone; compared with another copy, unresolved V genes explain less than half, and the rest is unexplained. The sample has around 260,000 clones on record, roughly 87% of them singletons. Around 0.67% of the sample comes from the top ten. Sample: peripheral blood. These receptors originate from a human donor in a cohort sampled during active COVID-19.

The chain combines TRBV25-1 with TRBJ2-7, with 10 positions matching TRBD2. The CDR3 is 15 residues long. Germline V gene lookup returns CDR1 MGHDK and CDR2 SYGVNS. The junction had 5 bases not matched to a gene; V was cut back by 4 bases and J by 2 bases. CDR3 loop: CASSGGLAGAYEQYF. The DNA for the CDR3 is TGTGCCAGCAGTGGGGGCCTAGCGGGGGCCTACGAGCAGTACTTC.

V gene TRBV10-1 combines with J gene TRBJ2-7; 8 bases line up with TRBD2. The CDR3 consists of 16 residues. Germline V gene data show CDR1 as WNHNN and CDR2 as SYGVQD (reference sequence). V was pared by 6 bases and J by 3 bases, with 13 bases of the junction left unmatched. The CDR3 spells CASSHRGAGGLYEQYF. CDR3 bases: TGCGCCAGCAGCCACAGAGGGGCGGGGGGCCTCTACGAGCAGTACTTC.

The chain has TRBV5-6 and TRBJ2-5; a possible D gene is TRBD2 (5 bases). The CDR3 contains 17 residues. Germline CDR1 and CDR2: SGHDT and YYEEEE. V shed 0 bases and J shed 3 bases, with 18 bases lying between them. CDR3 DNA sequence: TGTGCCAGCAGCTTGGTGTATGGAGGAGAGTCGAAAGAGACCCAGTACTTC. Encoded protein: CASSLVYGGESKETQYF.

The chain employs TRBV14 and TRBJ2-7; tentative D call: TRBD2 (5 bases). Germline V gene lookup returns CDR1 SGHDN and CDR2 FVKESK. There are 14 residues in the CDR3. V lost 1 base and J 1 base, leaving 8 bases between the germline ends. The CDR3 loop reads CASSQGGESYEQYF. The CDR3 DNA is TGTGCCAGCAGCCAAGGGGGAGAATCCTACGAGCAGTACTTC.

The chain combines TRBV13 with TRBJ2-3, with TRBD2 as a possible D gene (6 bases). Germline V CDR1 and CDR2: PRHDT, FYEKMQ (reference sequence). V was cut by 7 bases and J by 4 bases, with 12 bases left in between. This CDR3 contains 13 residues. The CDR3 sequence is CASKEEGSDTQYF. As DNA, the CDR3 is TGTGCCAGCAAGGAGGAGGGTTCAGATACGCAGTATTTT.

The chain has TRBV7-2 and TRBJ2-7; no definite D call. CDR1 SGHTA and CDR2 FQGNSA come from the germline V gene. The CDR3 sequence is 14 residues long. Trimming left V 7 bases short and J 0 bases short, with 13 bases between. The CDR3 coding sequence is TGTGCCAGCATGGCGGAATCTAACTCCTACGAGCAGTACTTC. This sequence encodes CASMAESNSYEQYF.

The J gene is TRBJ2-5, the V gene TRBV28, with 10 bases aligning to TRBD2. The CDR3 spans 15 residues. CDR1 is MDHEN, CDR2 SYDVKM, per germline. V lost 5 bases to trimming and J lost 7 bases; unmatched junction nucleotides: 10. CDR3 amino acids: CASSRGTSARGTQYF. DNA of the CDR3: TGTGCCAGCAGTCGCGGGACTAGCGCACGCGGGACCCAGTACTTC.

V and J are TRBV5-6 and TRBJ2-7, with 7 bases aligning to TRBD2. Germline CDR1 reads SGHDT; CDR2 reads YYEEEE. CDR3 size: 14 residues. The V and J ends lost 3 bases and 1 base, in that order; junction bases with no gene match: 4. The CDR3 DNA reads as TGTGCCAGCAGCTCTAGCGGTGATTCCTACGAGCAGTACTTC. Its translation is CASSSSGDSYEQYF.

V is TRBV9 and J is TRBJ2-1; D is possibly TRBD2 (5 bases). This CDR3 contains 12 residues. Germline CDR1 is SGDLS and CDR2 is YYNGEE. V gave up 4 bases and J gave up 12 bases, with 14 bases separating them. The CDR3 DNA sequence: TGTGCCAGCAGCCTTTCGGACTCCCGGCAGTTCTTC. Translation gives CASSLSDSRQFF.

The genes are TRBV14 and TRBJ2-7, with TRBD2 as a possible D gene (7 bases). The germline CDR1 and CDR2 sequences are SGHDN and FVKESK. The CDR3 runs to 18 residues. The V gene lost 2 bases and the J gene lost 0 bases, with 20 bases spanning the gap. The CDR3 is CASSQPGGGAFYSYEQYF. In DNA, the CDR3 is TGTGCCAGCAGCCAACCCGGTGGGGGGGCTTTCTACTCCTACGAGCAGTACTTC.

This clone was found once. The chain joins TRBV6-5 to TRBJ1-4; D remains unclear. CDR1 and CDR2 from the germline V gene are MNHEY and SVGAGI. CDR3 length equals 16 residues. The V gene lost 2 bases and the J gene lost 10 bases, with 20 bases spanning the gap. CDR3 protein: CASSYEAGLSMRKLFF. Here the CDR3 DNA reads TGTGCCAGCAGTTACGAGGCCGGCCTTTCCATGCGAAAACTGTTTTTT.

The chain joins TRBV20-1 to TRBJ2-7, with D perhaps matching TRBD1 (7 bases). The V end was cut by 3 bases, the J end by 3 bases, with 27 bases between. The length of the CDR3 is 18 residues. Germline V lookup: CDR1 DFQATT, CDR2 SNEGSKA (reference sequence). In DNA form, the CDR3 reads TGCAGTGCTAGTCGGGAGACAGGGATTGTGGCCCCTGACTACGAGCAGTACTTC. Translation gives CSASRETGIVAPDYEQYF.

J is TRBJ1-4 and V is TRBV6-9; D is uncertain. V was clipped by 7 bases and J by 8 bases, with 17 bases between them. The CDR3 length is 14 residues. Germline CDR1 MNHGY, CDR2 SVAAGI. The CDR3 DNA follows: TGTGCCAGCAAACCTCCGAGCGGGCAAGAAAAACTGTTTTTT. Protein sequence: CASKPPSGQEKLFF.

The chain couples TRBV4-1 to TRBJ1-1, with D uncertain. Between the trimmed V and J ends, which lost 4 bases and 7 bases, there was a span of 7 bases. The CDR3 is 11 amino acids. Germline V gives CDR1 MGHRA, CDR2 YSYEKL. CDR3 bases: TGCGCCAGCAGCCGCGGGAATGAAGCTTTCTTT. It is translated as CASSRGNEAFF.

The chain has TRBV28 and TRBJ2-7; D not resolved. The V gene lost 6 bases and the J gene lost 3 bases, with 6 bases spanning the gap. The CDR3 covers 11 residues. Per the germline V gene, CDR1 is MDHEN and CDR2 is SYDVKM. The CDR3 sequence is CASSPNYEQYF. CDR3 DNA: TGTGCCAGCAGCCCAAACTACGAGCAGTACTTC.

The V call is TRBV5-6, the J call TRBJ2-7; 9 nucleotides agree with TRBD1. V gave up 4 bases and J gave up 7 bases; unmatched junction bases: 6. The germline V gene encodes CDR1 SGHDT and CDR2 YYEEEE. This CDR3 comprises 13 residues. The CDR3 nucleotides read TGTGCCAGCAGCCGGGACAGGGATACGGAGCAGTACTTC. Its translation: CASSRDRDTEQYF. The variable domain in full, completed from reference TRBV5-6 and TRBJ2-7, reads DAGVTQSPTHLIKTRGQQVTLRCSPKSGHDTVSWYQQALGQGPQFIFQYYEEEERQRGNFPDRFSGHQFPNYSSELNVNALLLGDSALYLCASSRDRDTEQYFGPGTRLTVT.

The CDR3 sequence: CAIKRDSTFSGNTIYF. The CDR3 DNA sequence: TGTGCCATCAAACGGGACAGTACGTTCTCTGGAAACACCATATATTTT. V usage is TRBV10-3 and J usage is TRBJ1-3, with 7 bases identical to TRBD1. CDR1 and CDR2 from the germline V gene are ENHRY and SYGVKD. There are 16 residues in the CDR3. The ends lost 7 bases at V and 0 bases at J; junction bases unmatched: 9.

V gene TRBV10-1 combines with J gene TRBJ1-3; the match to TRBD1 covers 9 bases. The V gene end was trimmed by 4 bases and the J gene end by 2 bases; junction bases not matched to a gene: 6. This CDR3 has 16 residues. The V gene's germline CDR1 is WNHNN and CDR2 SYGVQD (reference sequence). The CDR3 DNA is TGCGCCAGCAGTGCCGTTCGGACAGGGGCTGGAAACACCATATATTTT. This gives the protein CASSAVRTGAGNTIYF.

This clone was observed once. The J gene is TRBJ1-1, the V gene TRBV18; no definite D call. The CDR3 totals 15 residues. V dropped 2 bases and J dropped 0 bases, with 10 bases sitting between them. Germline V gives CDR1 KGHSH, CDR2 LQKENI. The CDR3: CASSPFREMNTEAFF. In nucleotides, the CDR3 is TGTGCCAGCTCACCATTCCGGGAGATGAACACTGAAGCTTTCTTT. Full variable domain (outside the CDR3, taken from reference TRBV18 and TRBJ1-1): NAGVMQNPRHLVRRRGQEARLRCSPMKGHSHVYWYRQLPEEGLKFMVYLQKENIIDESGMPKERFSAEFPKEGPSILRIQQVVRGDSAAYFCASSPFREMNTEAFFGQGTRLTVV.

The J gene is TRBJ2-1, the V gene TRBV11-2; TRBD2 matches 9 bases. This CDR3 is built from 16 residues. Germline lookup yields CDR1 SGHAT and CDR2 FQNNGV. J gave up 4 bases and V 5 bases, and 9 bases lay outside the gene matches. The DNA of the CDR3 is TGTGCCAGCAGCCAGATAGCGGGAGAGGAGTACAATGAGCAGTTCTTC. Its protein product is CASSQIAGEEYNEQFF.

In its sample, this clone was seen once. The chain couples TRBV2 to TRBJ2-5, with 11 bases that match TRBD2. Germline V gene data show CDR1 as SNHLY and CDR2 as FYNNEI. CDR3 size: 15 residues. Trimming removed 11 bases from V and 4 bases from J; junction bases left unmatched: 12. The DNA for the CDR3 is TGTGCCGCCGATGGGCCTAGCGGGAGGTCAGAGACCCAGTACTTC. It encodes CAADGPSGRSETQYF.

The V call is TRBV30, the J call TRBJ2-7; 8 bases line up with TRBD2. The V segment lost 4 bases and the J segment 3 bases; nucleotides outside the gene matches: 11. Germline V lookup: CDR1 GTSNPN, CDR2 SVGIG (reference sequence). The CDR3 totals 15 residues. The CDR3 DNA reads as TGTGCCTGGACCCCCACGGGCACTAGCGGCTACGAGCAGTACTTC. Residues: CAWTPTGTSGYEQYF.

The rearrangement joins TRBV6-6 to TRBJ1-1, with 7 bases identical to TRBD1. The J segment lost 5 bases and the V segment lost 7 bases, leaving 10 bases of the junction unmatched. CDR3 length: 14 amino acids. Germline loops: CDR1 MNHNY, CDR2 SVGAGI (reference sequence). The CDR3 DNA follows: TGTGCCAGCATAGCGGCAGGGGGAGTAACTGAAGCTTTCTTT. It encodes CASIAAGGVTEAFF.

CDR3 nucleotides: TGTGCCAGCTCTCTAAACAGGGAAACCTACGAGCAGTACTTC. Encoded protein: CASSLNRETYEQYF. The chain carries TRBV19 and TRBJ2-7; D may be TRBD1 (6 bases). V lost 9 bases and J 2 bases, leaving 17 bases between the germline ends. This CDR3 is 14 amino acids long. Germline V gene lookup returns CDR1 LNHDA and CDR2 SQIVND (reference sequence).

This clone is a singleton in its sample. This chain joins TRBV28 and TRBJ1-1; perhaps TRBD1 as D (5 bases). Germline lookup yields CDR1 MDHEN and CDR2 SYDVKM. The V end was cut by 3 bases, the J end by 0 bases, with 11 bases between. The CDR3 covers 15 residues. CDR3 protein: CASSLVGQVNTEAFF. The CDR3 DNA reads TGTGCCAGCAGTTTGGTCGGACAAGTGAACACTGAAGCTTTCTTT.

This chain uses TRBV11-3 with TRBJ2-1, with 7 bases matching TRBD1. The trim removed 0 bases at V and 0 bases at J, leaving 2 bases unmatched. The germline gives CDR1 SGHNT, CDR2 YENEEA. This CDR3 spans 16 amino acids. The chain's CDR3 is CASSLEAGGSYNEQFF. CDR3 nucleotide sequence: TGTGCCAGCAGCTTAGAGGCAGGGGGCTCCTACAATGAGCAGTTCTTC. Full variable domain (remainder filled in from reference TRBV11-3 and TRBJ2-1): EAGVVQSPRYKIIEKKQPVAFWCNPISGHNTLYWYLQNLGQGPELLIRYENEEAVDDSQLPKDRFSAERLKGVDSTLKIQPAELGDSAVYLCASSLEAGGSYNEQFFGPGTRLTVL.